Presented here are 15 T cell receptor beta chains from one specimen sequenced in a study of a mutant IDH1 vaccine in newly diagnosed glioma. These receptors' targets are unknown. The time point denotes: week 35, safety follow-up. Topical imiquimod accompanied each vaccine dose, which consisted of 300 ug of mutant IDH1 20-mer peptide. Here immunoSEQ multiplex PCR was the method, and the copy in TCRdb shows in-frame clones only, minus some. The table has some 60,000 clones, 86% seen once. The specimen was PBMCs, collected from a glioma patient whose treatment included an IDH1 peptide vaccine. The source of these receptors is a man aged 40-49 years with glioma.

DNA for the CDR3: TGTGCCAGCAGTGAGCGGTTGAACACTGAAGCTTTCTTT. Translated, it gives CASSERLNTEAFF. V is TRBV6-5 and J is TRBJ1-1; D gene ambiguous. Germline-derived CDR1 and CDR2 are MNHEY and SVGAGI. This CDR3 spans 13 amino acids. The V and J ends lost 5 bases and 0 bases respectively, with 7 bases between them.

This chain links TRBV5-6 with TRBJ2-7; 11 nucleotides match TRBD1. The germline V gene has CDR1 SGHDT and CDR2 YYEEEE. V was pared by 4 bases and J by 2 bases, with 5 bases of the junction left unmatched. The CDR3 sequence is 15 residues long. The CDR3 here is CASSPGTGGAYEQYF. The CDR3 bases are TGTGCCAGCAGCCCCGGGACAGGGGGTGCCTACGAGCAGTACTTC.

The V call is TRBV19, the J call TRBJ2-1; 8 positions agree with TRBD1. CDR1 is LNHDA, CDR2 SQIVND, per germline (reference sequence). This CDR3 contains 14 residues. The V and J ends lost 8 bases and 11 bases, in that order; junction bases with no gene match: 14. The CDR3 spells CASSSGTGLGKQFF. For the CDR3, the DNA is TGTGCCAGTTCTTCCGGGACAGGTTTAGGTAAGCAGTTCTTC.

This chain joins TRBV21-1 and TRBJ1-3. TRBV21-1 is classified as a pseudogene. This CDR3 has 15 amino acids. CDR3: CASSKPKTRGNTIYF. CDR3 DNA sequence: TGTGCCAGCAGCAAGCCTAAGACTCGGGGAAACACCATATATTTT.

This chain connects TRBV5-1 to TRBJ2-1; TRBD1 might be the D (5 bases). The CDR3 extends over 15 amino acids. V was trimmed by 1 base and J by 0 bases, leaving 8 bases between them. Germline CDR1 reads SGHRS; CDR2 reads YFSETQ. CDR3 bases: TGCGCCAGCAGCTTGATAGGGGACTCCTACAATGAGCAGTTCTTC. Its protein is CASSLIGDSYNEQFF.

The rearrangement links TRBV4-3 to TRBJ2-1; 12 positions agree with TRBD2. The CDR3 spans 15 residues. V shed 4 bases and J 3 bases; nucleotides not matched to a gene: 1. Germline V lookup: CDR1 LGHNA, CDR2 YSLEER. As DNA, the CDR3 is TGCGCCAGCAGCCGACTAGCGGGGGACTACAATGAGCAGTTCTTC. This sequence encodes CASSRLAGDYNEQFF.

This clone has a single count. The V call is TRBV27, the J call TRBJ2-3; possible D gene TRBD2, 5 bases. CDR1 is MNHEY and CDR2 is SMNVEV in the germline V gene (reference sequence). Trimming shortened V by 5 bases and J by 4 bases, and 13 bases separated the two germline ends. The CDR3 sequence is 14 residues long. CDR3 region: CASSTLALADTQYF. CDR3 bases: TGTGCCAGCAGTACTCTAGCATTGGCAGATACGCAGTATTTT.

The chain has TRBV6-5 and TRBJ1-2, with 10 positions matching TRBD1. Germline CDR1 reads MNHEY; CDR2 reads SVGAGI. The V gene end was trimmed by 5 bases and the J gene end by 4 bases; junction bases not matched to a gene: 7. There are 15 residues in the CDR3. The CDR3: CASSKRTGGSYGYTF. As DNA, the CDR3 is TGTGCCAGCAGTAAACGGACAGGGGGTTCCTATGGCTACACCTTC.

This chain uses TRBV9 with TRBJ2-1; 10 nucleotides agree with TRBD2. In germline, CDR1 is SGDLS, CDR2 YYNGEE. The CDR3 loop spans 15 amino acids. J was trimmed by 2 bases and V by 4 bases; bases with no gene match: 3. CDR3 loop: CASSLAGATYNEQFF. DNA for the CDR3: TGTGCCAGCAGCCTAGCGGGGGCAACCTACAATGAGCAGTTCTTC.

V usage is TRBV27 and J usage is TRBJ2-3; 7 bases match TRBD2. V lost 2 bases, J lost 4 bases, and 3 bases stayed unmatched. Germline V lookup: CDR1 MNHEY, CDR2 SMNVEV (reference sequence). The CDR3 extends over 14 amino acids. CDR3 DNA: TGTGCCAGCAGTTTAAGGGAGGGCCCAGATACGCAGTATTTT. Its protein is CASSLREGPDTQYF.

Here the CDR3 DNA reads TGCGCCAGCAGTGCAGGGAGAATTTCGGGAAACACCATATATTTT. This sequence encodes CASSAGRISGNTIYF. The rearrangement links TRBV10-1 to TRBJ1-3; TRBD1 might be the D (5 bases). Trimming removed 4 bases from V and 4 bases from J, with 14 bases in between. Per the germline V gene, CDR1 is WNHNN and CDR2 is SYGVQD (reference sequence). The CDR3 is made up of 15 amino acids.

The chain joins TRBV6-5 to TRBJ2-7, with D possibly TRBD1 on 5 matching bases. Per germline, CDR1 MNHEY and CDR2 SVGAGI. CDR3 length: 13 amino acids. The V and J ends lost 5 bases and 7 bases respectively, with 15 bases between them. This CDR3 reads CASSPRRGLEQYF. DNA for the CDR3: TGTGCCAGCAGTCCCCGTAGGGGTTTGGAGCAGTACTTC.

This chain joins TRBV7-8 and TRBJ2-1; 8 nucleotides align to TRBD2. With V trimmed by 3 bases and J by 5 bases, 3 bases remained unmatched. CDR3 size: 14 residues. Germline CDR1 and CDR2: SGHVS and FQNEAQ. The CDR3 sequence: CASSLSSGHNEQFF. In DNA, the CDR3 is TGTGCCAGCAGCTTGTCTAGCGGGCACAATGAGCAGTTCTTC.

The rearrangement uses TRBV2 and TRBJ2-7, with TRBD2 matching over 8 bases. Per the germline V gene, CDR1 is SNHLY and CDR2 is FYNNEI. The CDR3 extends over 17 amino acids. V was pared by 4 bases and J by 1 base, with 12 bases of the junction left unmatched. CDR3 sequence: CASSGLAGPHGSYEQYF. DNA of the CDR3: TGTGCCAGCAGTGGTCTAGCGGGCCCCCACGGTTCCTACGAGCAGTACTTC. Based on the CDR3 plus reference TRBV2 and TRBJ2-7, the full variable domain is EPEVTQTPSHQVTQMGQEVILRCVPISNHLYFYWYRQILGQKVEFLVSFYNNEISEKSEIFDDQFSVERPDGSNFTLKIRSTKLEDSAMYFCASSGLAGPHGSYEQYFGPGTRLTVT.

The rearrangement links TRBV5-1 to TRBJ2-5, with 10 nucleotides matching TRBD2. Unmatched junction bases numbered 2, after V lost 2 bases and J lost 4 bases. This CDR3 region has 14 residues. Looked up from germline, CDR1 is SGHRS and CDR2 is YFSETQ. CDR3 residues: CASSLSGRVETQYF. The CDR3 DNA follows: TGCGCCAGCAGCTTAAGCGGGAGGGTAGAGACCCAGTACTTC.